A single sample gave rise to the 16 T cell receptor beta chains below, sequenced in a study of T-cell reconstitution after alpha-beta-depleted transplantation in children. Preparation of the TCRbeta library used unique molecular identifiers. TCRdb reprocessed the PCR reads via MiXCR and lists one record per CDR3 protein. The sample has fewer than 1 million distinct CDR3 sequences; about 15% are singletons. The specimen comprised PBMCs, mostly from graft donor cells, sampled 360 days after TCRalphabeta/CD19-depleted stem cell transplant. Receptors originate from a male patient aged 5 to 17 who had a stem cell transplant for acute lymphoblastic leukemia, so the T cells may come from the graft donor.

The chain couples TRBV18 to TRBJ2-1; D is perhaps TRBD2 (6 bases). The germline gives CDR1 KGHSH, CDR2 LQKENI. The length of the CDR3 is 14 residues. V lost 4 bases, J lost 5 bases, and 12 bases lay in between. As DNA, the CDR3 is TGTGCCAGCTCACTCTCTAGCGTTGACAATGAGCAGTTCTTC. It encodes CASSLSSVDNEQFF.

This clonotype was seen more than once but under ten times. This chain links TRBV7-9 with TRBJ2-5; D call uncertain. This CDR3 comprises 15 residues. Trimming pared 1 base from V and 1 base from J, leaving 10 bases between. The germline V gene has CDR1 SEHNR and CDR2 FQNEAQ (reference sequence). As DNA, the CDR3 is TGTGCCAGCAGCTTAGTTCCAAGGGCCCAAGAGACCCAGTACTTC. This sequence encodes CASSLVPRAQETQYF.

The chain carries TRBV5-1 and TRBJ1-1; D uncertain. The V gene lost 4 bases and the J gene lost 1 base, with 14 bases spanning the gap. Germline CDR1 SGHRS, CDR2 YFSETQ. The CDR3 covers 15 residues. Written as DNA, the CDR3 is TGCGCCAGCAGCCCCCGCTCGGCCCCGAACACTGAAGCTTTCTTT. It translates to CASSPRSAPNTEAFF.

At least ten counts were recorded for this clonotype. The rearrangement links TRBV4-1 to TRBJ2-7; 8 bases map to TRBD1. The CDR3 has 15 amino acids. Unmatched junction bases numbered 15, after V lost 11 bases and J lost 3 bases. In germline, CDR1 is MGHRA, CDR2 YSYEKL. The CDR3 region is CASSTDRGSLYEQYF. The CDR3 nucleotides read TGCGCCTCCTCTACCGACAGGGGATCACTCTACGAGCAGTACTTC.

This clonotype was recorded many times. The rearrangement joins TRBV29-1 to TRBJ1-5; D remains ambiguous. Germline V gene sequence: CDR1 SQVTM, CDR2 ANQGSEA. The length of the CDR3 is 12 residues. V was pared by 7 bases and J by 6 bases, with 13 bases between. The CDR3 region has the DNA TGCAGCGCCTTACTGGGTGCTCAGCCCCAGCATTTT. It yields the protein CSALLGAQPQHF. Based on the CDR3 plus reference TRBV29-1 and TRBJ1-5, the full variable domain is SAVISQKPSRDICQRGTSLTIQCQVDSQVTMMFWYRQQPGQSLTLIATANQGSEATYESGFVIDKFPISRPNLTFSTLTVSNMSPEDSSIYLCSALLGAQPQHFGDGTRLSIL.

The genes are TRBV11-2 and TRBJ2-3; TRBD2 agrees at 10 bases. Germline V lookup: CDR1 SGHAT, CDR2 FQNNGV. The CDR3 consists of 16 residues. V was pared by 5 bases and J by 4 bases, with 9 bases of the junction left unmatched. The DNA for the CDR3 is TGTGCCAGCAGCGCCCTTAGCGGGAGGAGGGCAGATACGCAGTATTTT. Translation gives CASSALSGRRADTQYF.

V gene TRBV18 combines with J gene TRBJ2-2, with 7 bases aligning to TRBD1. From germline, CDR1 is KGHSH and CDR2 LQKENI. The CDR3 runs 14 residues. V lost 4 bases to trimming and J lost 6 bases; unmatched junction nucleotides: 5. CDR3 region: CASSQRQGAGELFF. Written as DNA, the CDR3 is TGTGCCAGCTCACAGAGACAGGGCGCCGGGGAGCTGTTTTTT.

This clonotype was detected only a few times. The V call is TRBV12-3 or TRBV12-4, the J call TRBJ2-2; 7 bases agree with TRBD1. Trimming took 3 bases from V and 6 from J; bases not matched to a gene: 7. This CDR3 contains 15 residues. The CDR3 DNA follows: TGTGCCAGCAGTTTCATGACAGGGATCCCCGGGGAGCTGTTTTTT. Encoded protein: CASSFMTGIPGELFF.

In its sample, this clonotype was seen a few times. The chain joins TRBV30 to TRBJ1-1, with a possible D match to TRBD1 (5 bases). The CDR3 runs to 13 residues. V gave up 3 bases and J gave up 4 bases, with 12 bases separating them. CDR1 GTSNPN and CDR2 SVGIG come from the germline V gene (reference sequence). CDR3 sequence reads: CAWRQGVGTEAFF. As DNA, the CDR3 is TGTGCCTGGAGGCAGGGCGTTGGCACTGAAGCTTTCTTT.

Only a few counts were recorded for this clonotype. The rearrangement joins TRBV13 to TRBJ2-7, with D tentatively TRBD1 (5 bases). The CDR3 totals 12 residues. Trimming shortened V by 2 bases and J by 10 bases, and 12 bases separated the two germline ends. The germline V gene has CDR1 PRHDT and CDR2 FYEKMQ (reference sequence). In DNA, the CDR3 is TGTGCCAGCAGCTTACAAGACAGAAGACAGTACTTC. It specifies CASSLQDRRQYF. The full variable domain, with the rest looked up from reference TRBV13 and TRBJ2-7, is AAGVIQSPRHLIKEKRETATLKCYPIPRHDTVYWYQQGPGQDPQFLISFYEKMQSDKGSIPDRFSAQQFSDYHSELNMSSLELGDSALYFCASSLQDRRQYFGPGTRLTVT.

CDR3 nucleotide sequence: TGTGCCAGCAGCCCCTCCGTCGGGACTAACCCCACAGATACGCAGTATTTT. Protein: CASSPSVGTNPTDTQYF. The chain uses TRBV3-1 and TRBJ2-3; 7 positions agree with TRBD2. V shed 4 bases, J shed 2 bases, and the junction held 12 bases outside the gene matches. The CDR3 length is 17 residues. The germline V gene encodes CDR1 LGHDT and CDR2 YNNKEL (reference sequence).

The rearrangement joins TRBV12-3 or TRBV12-4 to TRBJ2-3; TRBD1 is a possible D gene (6 bases). The V gene lost 5 bases and the J gene lost 8 bases, with 11 bases spanning the gap. The CDR3 is 12 residues long. CDR3 nucleotide sequence: TGTGCCAGCAGTCCGCGACAGGCTACGCAGTATTTT. It encodes CASSPRQATQYF.

This clonotype was detected once. The chain has TRBV12-3 or TRBV12-4 and TRBJ1-2, with unresolved D. V was clipped by 5 bases and J by 0 bases, with 13 bases between them. The CDR3 is made up of 15 amino acids. The CDR3 spells CASSLHPIPNYGYTF. CDR3 nucleotide sequence: TGTGCCAGCAGTCTCCACCCGATTCCTAACTATGGCTACACCTTC.

The sample holds a few counts of this clonotype. J is TRBJ1-6 and V is TRBV12-3 or TRBV12-4, with 10 bases that match TRBD1. The CDR3 is made up of 16 amino acids. The V gene end was trimmed by 7 bases and the J gene end by 5 bases; junction bases not matched to a gene: 8. This CDR3 reads CASTPDRGLHNSPLHF. CDR3 nucleotide sequence: TGTGCCAGCACTCCGGACAGGGGGTTGCATAATTCACCCCTCCACTTT.

V usage is TRBV9 and J usage is TRBJ2-7; 9 bases line up with TRBD2. The CDR3 loop spans 15 amino acids. The ends lost 1 base at V and 4 bases at J; junction bases unmatched: 6. Germline V gene data show CDR1 as SGDLS and CDR2 as YYNGEE. As DNA, the CDR3 is TGTGCCAGCAGCGTAAGGGCAGCGGGAGGTTACGAGCAGTACTTC. This translates into CASSVRAAGGYEQYF.

To note about this clonotype: One junction end disagrees with the germline gene, perhaps due to a read error. The rearrangement links TRBV3-1 to TRBJ2-3; 8 bases are shared with TRBD2. This CDR3 is 18 amino acids long. Germline CDR1 reads LGHDT; CDR2 reads YNNKEL (reference sequence). The CDR3: CASSHPLSGKTGTHTQYF. In DNA, the CDR3 is TGTGCCAGCAGCCACCCGCTTAGCGGGAAGACCGGCACACATACGCAGTATTTT.